This TCR beta chain was found in a study of cytomegalovirus exposure and HLA in healthy donors (dated 2017 in TCRdb). About the full investigation: An earlier analysis of approximately 600 of the donors reported approximately 270 Gb of sequence data and roughly 100 million unique TCR beta sequences from roughly 200 million T cells. All discovery cohort repertoires had been generated on a single sequencing platform. To study patterns of TCR occurrence, a later analysis re-analyzed previously published TCR beta repertoires from more than 550 donors and added high-resolution HLA genotyping. The study aimed to test whether signatures of past pathogen exposure could be identified by cataloging public T cell receptors. The number of donors typed differed by locus, with about 620-630 for A, B, C, DRB1 and DQB1, approximately 500 for DQA1, nearly 610 for DPA1, and some 470 for DPB1. Alongside the repertoire data, information on donor age, sex, ethnicity and CMV serostatus was compiled. Among some 400 genotyped donors of the cohort, an average of roughly 240,000 unique TCR beta nucleotide sequences were sequenced per donor, roughly 20% of them non-productive. An early release covering around 630 HLA-typed donors comprised about 300 gigabases of sequencing data and 85 million or so unique TCR sequences. Of the approximately 400 genotyped donors, 81% were placed in the genetic ancestry cluster associated with self-reported Caucasian donors. To predict cytomegalovirus infection status, the study brought together high-throughput TCR immunosequencing, statistical association of individual TCRs with disease status, and machine learning. Along with the roughly 670-subject first cohort, a separate validation cohort of over a hundred different subjects was used. Class I and class II HLA loci were covered by the typing at four-digit resolution. The later analysis used no new phenotypic data to find candidate immune exposures, relying instead on TCR beta sequences and their occurrence across donors. Roughly five DR-DQ haplotypes were treated as single units for association and clustering because of strong linkage in the cohort. An earlier analysis of fewer than 700 of the donors applied high-throughput TCR beta sequencing to assess whether each TCR beta V gene segment acted as functional or pseudogenic. A later genetic analysis took genome-wide SNP genotypes for about 55% of the roughly 700 donors and used that subset as a discovery cohort. The study used immunosequencing to profile the T cell repertoires of around 600 subjects and linked those repertoires to cytomegalovirus serostatus. The study at large found these results: A cluster of highly shared sequence variants was judged likely to represent a technical artifact of the sequencing pipeline. Strong co-occurrence of HLA alleles, especially DR and DQ, made assigning TCR associations to individual alleles difficult. Compared with the roughly 670-donor mean, donors in an Asian-associated ancestry cluster had fewer N-insertions in productive TCRs, according to a later genetic analysis. Specific HLA alleles were associated with 15,000 to 20,000 TCR beta sequences at a false discovery rate of 0.05 in a later analysis. In a later analysis, HLA-associated TCR beta chains were found to be more clonally expanded and to have lower generation probabilities than equally common non-associated chains. Because the 87-base-pair reads could not distinguish some IMGT-functional V segments, including TRBV6-2 and TRBV6-3, those segments were excluded. An earlier analysis of several hundred of the donors showed that most TCR beta V segments appeared in productive rearrangements either about 90% or about 30% of the time, which broadly matched IMGT annotations. Linkage disequilibrium might explain the correlated functional status among segregating V segments, but an unknown experimental factor could not be ruled out. HLA typing was unavailable for some donors at each locus, so association tests used only the typed subset. The classifier was reported to diagnose cytomegalovirus status with high specificity and sensitivity in both the original and validation cohorts. In a later analysis, most CMV-associated TCR beta chains were found to appear HLA-restricted, with HLA associations seemingly driven largely by CMV exposure. Immune exposure information for the cohort was limited to CMV serostatus. A further reported finding was that TCR beta sequences accurately predicted the HLA-A and HLA-B alleles for most subjects in the first cohort. The presence/absence analyses assumed that sequencing depth was roughly uniform across donors, and that assumption may not be true. The authors suggested that the approach could potentially be generalized to other disease states and immunological phenotypes. According to a later analysis, TCR association rates differed among HLA loci, with DRB1 alleles showing the most associated TCRs and HLA-C alleles showing the fewest. Most TCR sequences were observed very rarely across donors, whereas some public TCRs were present in many individuals. According to a later analysis, parvovirus B19, influenza, CMV and Epstein-Barr virus appeared linked to several top co-occurrence clusters. The cohort was sequenced for TCR beta chains only, and without alpha or paired-chain data the features that could be detected were limited. In the study, 150 to 200 TCR beta chains were listed as associated with cytomegalovirus. Because counts were too low, about 15 rarely observed V segments, including chromosome 9 orphons, were left out of the earlier analysis of 587 of the donors. A few of the identified cytomegalovirus-associated TCR beta chains were confirmed in vitro to be specific for cytomegalovirus antigens. In a later genetic analysis, a missense DCLRE1C variant was associated with V-gene and J-gene trimming of TCR beta chains, and the association was replicated in an independent cohort.

The library was generated by the immunoSEQ multiplex PCR assay. A mixture of 60 forward primers for TCR Vbeta segments and 13 reverse primers for TCR Jbeta segments was used in the multiplex PCR. The CDR3 region of rearranged TCR beta genes was amplified from genomic DNA by a multiplex PCR assay. The Illumina HiSeq System was used to sequence the amplified TCR beta libraries as 87-base-pair reads. The original pipeline was this. A later analysis tallied around 80 million unique TCR beta chains across the roughly 610 repertoires, and about 12 million of those chains were shared by two or more donors. A nearest-neighbor algorithm error-corrected the raw reads and collapsed the reads into unique sequences, merging closely related sequences to remove PCR and sequencing errors. To assign V, D and J gene segments, CDR3 sequences were aligned to IMGT reference sequences. Each retained sequence needed at least a six-nucleotide match to both a V gene segment and a J gene segment. A rearrangement was called productive if the CDR3 had no stop codons and remained in frame with V and J, and every other rearrangement was called non-productive. Following IMGT convention, CDR3 was defined as the stretch from the second conserved V-encoded cysteine to the conserved J-encoded phenylalanine. In an earlier analysis of 500 to 650 of the donors, sequences lacking an unambiguous match to a single V gene segment were excluded. An earlier analysis of 450 to 650 of the donors called V segments functional above 56.7% productive rearrangements and segregating when the between-donor standard deviation exceeded 5%. A statistical classification framework was developed to diagnose cytomegalovirus status using the catalog of TCR beta chain sequences. A later analysis assigned V and J genes by comparing TCR nucleotide sequences with IMGT/GENE-DB human TR gene sequences. In a later analysis, CDR3 sequences and most-parsimonious VDJ recombination scenarios were assigned using the TCRdist pipeline. In a later analysis, every TCR beta chain was defined by the combination of its CDR3 amino acid sequence and its V-gene family, and reads without a unique V-gene family were dropped. A later analysis removed over 500 highly shared, low-generation-probability nucleotide sequences to deal with suspected cross-contamination and a sequencing artifact. In a later analysis, a clonal expansion index was calculated for each public chain from normalized within-repertoire ranks of inferred template counts. A later analysis computed generation probabilities with a VDJ recombination model fitted to out-of-frame rearrangements, and checked the results against IGoR. In a later analysis, hypergeometric tests were used to score TCR-TCR, TCR-HLA and TCR-CMV co-occurrence, with a repertoire-size bias correction applied to TCR pairs. A later analysis estimated false discovery rates by permuting HLA or CMV assignments 20 times. In a later analysis, co-occurring TCRs were grouped with DBSCAN, and TCRdist sequence similarity was added when clustering was performed within HLA-allele-positive subsets. Co-occurrence clustering excluded repertoires with fewer than 30,000 or more than 120,000 public chains, plus five with anomalous nucleotide sharing. TCRdb holds this immuneACCESS table with in-frame rearrangements only. Some clones are missing; in checked studies, unresolved V genes explain under half, and the rest has no known cause. From that table come the V and J calls and clone size; the DNA was used to work out D and trimming. The sample contains tens of thousands of clones, 79% of them found a single time. The ten largest clonotypes hold less than 3% of the sample.

V is reduced by 5 bases and J by 2 bases, leaving a spacing of 14 bases between them. The germline V gene gives CDR1 as MGHRA and CDR2 as YSYEKL. Reading from cysteine to phenylalanine, the CDR3 counts 15 amino acids. The entry retains the CDR3 DNA only, 45 bases that are in frame from base 1. A word on this clone: The antigen this receptor binds is unknown. There are no base qualities to consult, and no much larger clone falls within one base.

The cohort was made up of approximately 670 healthy bone marrow donors. All cohort members were sampled while nominally healthy, although unrecorded immune exposures were likely present. The donor was CMV seronegative and was included in the group of several hundred seronegative cohort members. A peripheral blood sample was collected from each donor, and TCR beta sequencing was performed on peripheral blood mononuclear cells. Genomic DNA extraction from the blood cell samples was performed with the Qiagen DNeasy Blood Extraction Kit. The sequence came from a young woman in good health and CMV-seronegative. Sequenced input: PBMCs. The V gene is TRBV4-1 and the J gene is TRBJ2-3, with a weak D call of TRBD1 (6 bases match). The CDR3 protein is CASSSTGYDTDTQYF. The nucleotide sequence is given as TGCGCCAGCAGCTCAACAGGGTATGACACAGATACGCAGTATTTT.